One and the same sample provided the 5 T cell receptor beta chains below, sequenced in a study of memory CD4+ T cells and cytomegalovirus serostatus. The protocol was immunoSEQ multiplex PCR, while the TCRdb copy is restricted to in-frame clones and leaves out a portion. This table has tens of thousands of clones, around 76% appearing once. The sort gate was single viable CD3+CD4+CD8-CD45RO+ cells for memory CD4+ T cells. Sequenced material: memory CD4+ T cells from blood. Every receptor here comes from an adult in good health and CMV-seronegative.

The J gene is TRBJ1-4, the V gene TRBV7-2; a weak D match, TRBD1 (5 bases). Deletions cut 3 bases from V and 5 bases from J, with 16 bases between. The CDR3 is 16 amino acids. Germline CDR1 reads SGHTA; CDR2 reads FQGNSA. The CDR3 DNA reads TGTGCCAGCAGCTTGGGATGGGGACGGGGGAATGAAAAACTGTTTTTT. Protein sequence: CASSLGWGRGNEKLFF.

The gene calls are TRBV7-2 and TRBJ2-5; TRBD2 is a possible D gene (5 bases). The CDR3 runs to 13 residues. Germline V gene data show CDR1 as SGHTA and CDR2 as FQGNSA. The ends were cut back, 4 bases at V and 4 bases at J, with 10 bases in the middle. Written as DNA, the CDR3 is TGTGCCAGCAGCTACGGGGTGGGAGAGACCCAGTACTTC. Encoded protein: CASSYGVGETQYF. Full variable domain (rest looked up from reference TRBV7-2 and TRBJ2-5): GAGVSQSPSNKVTEKGKDVELRCDPISGHTALYWYRQSLGQGLEFLIYFQGNSAPDKSGLPSDRFSAERTGGSVSTLTIQRTQQEDSAVYLCASSYGVGETQYFGPGTRLLVL.

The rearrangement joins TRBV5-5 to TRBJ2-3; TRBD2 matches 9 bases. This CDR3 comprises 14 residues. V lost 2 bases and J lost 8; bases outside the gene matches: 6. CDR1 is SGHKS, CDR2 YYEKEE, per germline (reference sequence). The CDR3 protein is CASSFGGGAGTQYF. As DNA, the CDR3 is TGTGCCAGCAGCTTTGGCGGGGGGGCGGGTACGCAGTATTTT.

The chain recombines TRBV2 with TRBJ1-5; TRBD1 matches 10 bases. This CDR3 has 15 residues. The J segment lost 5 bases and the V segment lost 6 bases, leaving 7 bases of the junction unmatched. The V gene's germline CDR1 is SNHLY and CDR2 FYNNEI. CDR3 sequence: CASRPDRGRYQPQHF. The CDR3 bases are TGTGCCAGCAGACCCGACAGGGGGCGTTATCAGCCCCAGCATTTT.

CDR3 sequence reads: CASSGGGTGGETEAFF. In nucleotides, the CDR3 is TGTGCCAGCAGTGGTGGGGGGACAGGGGGCGAGACTGAAGCTTTCTTT. The chain links TRBV6-1 to TRBJ1-1; 12 bases match TRBD1. The CDR3 is 16 amino acids. V shed 4 bases and J 5 bases; nucleotides not matched to a gene: 8. In germline, CDR1 is MNHNS, CDR2 SASEGT.